This TCR beta chain was obtained from a study of blood T cell repertoires in COVID-19. Overall study: The United States, Italy and Spain were the sources of the acute and convalescent COVID-19 samples.

Assay: immunoSEQ multiplex PCR; the TCRdb copy retains only in-frame clones and omits some. The profile shows a few hundred thousand clones, around 87% of them singletons. Enrollees, roughly 18 to 90 years old, lived in 24 US areas. Grouping used clinical history reported by participants in a survey and questionnaire. The receptor was derived from a middle-aged man in a cohort exposed to, infected with or recovered from COVID-19 (not recorded which). Sequencing used PBMCs or T cells enriched from blood (not recorded which).

CDR3: CASRMLLAGGTGELFF. Written as DNA, the CDR3 is TGTGCCAGCAGGATGCTACTAGCGGGAGGGACCGGGGAGCTGTTTTTT. V gene TRBV2 combines with J gene TRBJ2-2; 13 bases agree with TRBD2. The germline gives CDR1 SNHLY, CDR2 FYNNEI. Germline trimming cut 6 bases from V and 5 bases from J; bases unmatched to any gene: 6. The CDR3 is 16 amino acids.